The 18 T cell receptor beta chains below were found in one sample sequenced in a study of shared clonotypes between healthy human individuals. Libraries were prepared by immunoSEQ multiplex PCR; TCRdb keeps only in-frame clonotypes and omits some of them. The sample contains hundreds of thousands of clones, about 96% of which appear only once. Material: naive CD4+ T cells sorted from blood. Subset described: CD45RA+ positively selected. These receptor sequences come from a woman in her thirties in good health.

The V call is TRBV5-4, the J call TRBJ2-7; D uncertain. V lost 0 bases and J 2 bases, leaving 9 bases between the germline ends. This CDR3 contains 14 residues. Germline V gene sequence: CDR1 SGHNT, CDR2 YYREEE (reference sequence). Here the CDR3 reads CASSLAGTTYEQYF. The CDR3 DNA is TGTGCCAGCAGCTTGGCCGGCACCACCTACGAGCAGTACTTC.

This chain uses TRBV28 with TRBJ1-3; the D is unclear. The CDR3 contains 15 residues. V gave up 5 bases and J gave up 2 bases, with 13 bases separating them. Germline assignment: CDR1 MDHEN and CDR2 SYDVKM. CDR3 region: CASSPYPIPGNTIYF. Here the CDR3 DNA reads TGTGCCAGCAGTCCTTACCCGATCCCTGGAAACACCATATATTTT.

Note on this clone: Other DNA sequences in this sample translate to the same CDR3. The V call is TRBV5-8, the J call TRBJ1-5; unclear D gene. The CDR3 consists of 13 residues. CDR1 and CDR2 (germline): SGHTS, YDEGEE. V lost 0 bases to trimming and J lost 1 base, with 2 bases between them. The chain's CDR3 is CASSLDSNQPQHF. The CDR3 DNA reads as TGTGCCAGCAGCTTGGACAGCAATCAGCCCCAGCATTTT.

The chain couples TRBV4-2 to TRBJ2-1; D remains ambiguous. Germline V gene sequence: CDR1 LGHNA, CDR2 YNFKEQ. Trimming removed 5 bases from V and 5 bases from J, with 4 bases in between. The CDR3 consists of 11 residues. This CDR3 reads CASSSNNEQFF. In nucleotides, the CDR3 is TGTGCCAGCAGCTCGAACAATGAGCAGTTCTTC.

The chain has TRBV18 and TRBJ1-4; D is undetermined. Per germline, CDR1 KGHSH and CDR2 LQKENI. Between the trimmed V and J ends, which lost 3 bases and 5 bases, there was a span of 4 bases. The CDR3 is 12 amino acids. The CDR3 protein is CASSPYNEKLFF. The CDR3 DNA reads as TGTGCCAGCTCACCCTACAATGAAAAACTGTTTTTT.

This clone was observed a single time. This chain connects TRBV10-2 to TRBJ1-1; D gene unclear. The V gene's germline CDR1 is WSHSY and CDR2 SAAADI. V was cut by 3 bases and J by 3 bases, with 11 bases left in between. The CDR3 sequence is 14 residues long. This CDR3 reads CASSESGYDTEAFF. The DNA of the CDR3 is TGCGCCAGCAGTGAATCGGGGTATGACACTGAAGCTTTCTTT.

V usage is TRBV28 and J usage is TRBJ1-1; 7 nucleotides match TRBD1. Germline CDR1 reads MDHEN; CDR2 reads SYDVKM. The CDR3 totals 14 residues. The V gene end was trimmed by 5 bases and the J gene end by 4 bases; junction bases not matched to a gene: 7. CDR3 loop: CASSAGTVFTEAFF. Written as DNA, the CDR3 is TGTGCCAGCAGTGCAGGGACAGTCTTCACTGAAGCTTTCTTT.

V is TRBV5-1 and J is TRBJ2-3; TRBD2 matches 7 bases. Germline V gives CDR1 SGHRS, CDR2 YFSETQ. The CDR3 length is 17 residues. V shed 2 bases and J 2 bases; nucleotides not matched to a gene: 11. CDR3 protein: CASSFLPAGEATDTQYF. The CDR3 bases are TGCGCCAGCAGCTTCCTCCCTGCGGGAGAAGCCACAGATACGCAGTATTTT.

The chain links TRBV28 to TRBJ1-4; TRBD1 might be the D (6 bases). The CDR3 extends over 15 amino acids. Per the germline V gene, CDR1 is MDHEN and CDR2 is SYDVKM. Between the trimmed V and J ends, which lost 7 bases and 8 bases, there was a span of 20 bases. In DNA, the CDR3 is TGTGCCAGCACCCCCGGTGGGAGGGGGTGGGAAAAACTGTTTTTT. Its translation is CASTPGGRGWEKLFF. Using reference TRBV28 and TRBJ1-4 for the parts outside the CDR3, the full variable domain is DVKVTQSSRYLVKRTGEKVFLECVQDMDHENMFWYRQDPGLGLRLIYFSYDVKMKEKGDIPEGYSVSREKKERFSLILESASTNQTSMYLCASTPGGRGWEKLFFGSGTQLSVL.

The chain employs TRBV14 and TRBJ2-5; 8 bases agree with TRBD2. The V segment lost 0 bases and the J segment 4 bases; nucleotides outside the gene matches: 7. Germline V CDR1 and CDR2: SGHDN, FVKESK. This CDR3 is built from 16 residues. The DNA for the CDR3 is TGTGCCAGCAGCCAAGAGAGGGGACTAGGAGGAGAGACCCAGTACTTC. Translated: CASSQERGLGGETQYF.

DNA for the CDR3: TGTGCCAGCTCACGCACCTACAATGAGCAGTTCTTC. It codes for CASSRTYNEQFF. The gene calls are TRBV18 and TRBJ2-1; D remains unclear. Germline V gives CDR1 KGHSH, CDR2 LQKENI. V lost 4 bases to trimming and J lost 2 bases, with 3 bases between them. The CDR3 is made up of 12 amino acids.

J is TRBJ1-5 and V is TRBV28; D gene ambiguous. The CDR3 is 14 residues long. The germline gives CDR1 MDHEN, CDR2 SYDVKM. V lost 4 bases and J lost 6, with 13 bases in between. CDR3: CASSSLTRAQPQHF. As DNA, the CDR3 is TGTGCCAGCAGTTCCTTAACCAGAGCTCAGCCCCAGCATTTT.

This sequence joins TRBV2 and TRBJ1-3; D not resolved. The V gene lost 6 bases and the J gene lost 4 bases, with 13 bases spanning the gap. This CDR3 region has 14 residues. Germline CDR1 and CDR2: SNHLY and FYNNEI. The chain's CDR3 is CASSSSGRGNTIYF. As DNA, the CDR3 is TGTGCCAGCAGCTCCTCGGGGAGAGGAAACACCATATATTTT.

V is TRBV7-2 and J is TRBJ2-7, with 9 positions matching TRBD2. After removal of 0 bases from V and 6 bases from J, the junction contained 3 bases not matched to a gene. CDR3 size: 14 residues. Germline-derived CDR1 and CDR2 are SGHTA and FQGNSA. The CDR3 DNA reads as TGTGCCAGCAGCTTAGCGGGACTAGCTTCCGAGCAGTACTTC. Amino acids: CASSLAGLASEQYF.

The CDR3: CASSARGGYNEQFF. The CDR3 DNA reads as TGTGCCAGCAGTGCCAGGGGGGGGTACAATGAGCAGTTCTTC. The V call is TRBV27, the J call TRBJ2-1; D is perhaps TRBD1 or TRBD2 (7 bases each). This CDR3 is built from 14 residues. Germline-derived CDR1 and CDR2 are MNHEY and SMNVEV (reference sequence). V lost 5 bases and J 4 bases, leaving 12 bases between the germline ends.

This chain joins TRBV9 and TRBJ1-4; 11 positions agree with TRBD1. Losses at the gene ends were 4 bases for V and 10 bases for J; bases not matched to a gene: 9. Germline CDR1 reads SGDLS; CDR2 reads YYNGEE. The CDR3 loop spans 15 amino acids. The CDR3 reads CASSPTGQGAGKLFF. In DNA form, the CDR3 reads TGTGCCAGCAGCCCCACAGGACAGGGGGCGGGAAAACTGTTTTTT.

The chain carries TRBV18 and TRBJ2-2; TRBD1 is a possible D gene (5 bases). Germline V gene sequence: CDR1 KGHSH, CDR2 LQKENI. V was cut by 3 bases and J by 0 bases, with 17 bases left in between. This CDR3 comprises 18 residues. CDR3 in amino acids: CASSPILTDRTNTGELFF. For the CDR3, the DNA is TGTGCCAGCTCACCTATCCTGACAGACCGAACGAACACCGGGGAGCTGTTTTTT.

The genes are TRBV28 and TRBJ2-5; D possibly corresponds to TRBD1 (6 bases). The V end was cut by 6 bases, the J end by 4 bases, with 12 bases between. Germline lookup yields CDR1 MDHEN and CDR2 SYDVKM. The CDR3 loop spans 13 amino acids. DNA of the CDR3: TGTGCCAGCAGCCAAGGGGGAAGAGAGACCCAGTACTTC. It specifies CASSQGGRETQYF.